The 17 T cell receptor beta chains in this list originate from one sample, sequenced in a study of STAT5B mutations in CD4+ large granular lymphocyte leukemia. TCRdb's table, derived via immunoSEQ multiplex PCR, lists solely in-frame clones and lacks some. The sample records approximately 52,000 clones, less than 85% being singletons. The sample was CD4+ T cells from blood buffy coats. These TCRs come from a human donor in good health.

This chain connects TRBV29-1 to TRBJ2-7, with 8 bases aligning to TRBD2. Trimming cost V 1 base and J 3 bases; bases outside gene matches: 11. This CDR3 has 16 amino acids. Germline V lookup: CDR1 SQVTM, CDR2 ANQGSEA. DNA for the CDR3: TGCAGCGTTGAAGGGGAAGGTAGCGGGGCCTTCTACGAGCAGTACTTC. Amino acids: CSVEGEGSGAFYEQYF.

The chain uses TRBV5-1 and TRBJ2-1, with 15 bases matching TRBD2. Germline CDR1 SGHRS, CDR2 YFSETQ. This CDR3 is 16 amino acids long. V trimming: 0 bases; J trimming: 7 bases; junction bases outside the gene matches: 2. The CDR3 reads CASSLGTSGGGNEQFF. The CDR3, as DNA: TGCGCCAGCAGCTTGGGGACTAGCGGGGGGGGTAATGAGCAGTTCTTC.

The chain employs TRBV18 and TRBJ2-3; D is perhaps TRBD2 (6 bases). Germline CDR1 reads KGHSH; CDR2 reads LQKENI. The CDR3 contains 15 residues. V was clipped by 2 bases and J by 0 bases, with 9 bases between them. Written as DNA, the CDR3 is TGTGCCAGCTCACCAGGGGGAGGAAGCACAGATACGCAGTATTTT. Translation: CASSPGGGSTDTQYF.

V is TRBV10-3 and J is TRBJ1-2; D not resolved. Germline lookup yields CDR1 ENHRY and CDR2 SYGVKD. The CDR3 runs 11 residues. V was trimmed by 4 bases and J by 2 bases, leaving 2 bases between them. CDR3 sequence (DNA): TGTGCCATCAGTGGAAACTATGGCTACACCTTC. Its protein is CAISGNYGYTF.

The chain uses TRBV6-6 and TRBJ1-6, with 8 bases identical to TRBD1. There are 15 residues in the CDR3. V lost 8 bases to trimming and J lost 9 bases; unmatched junction nucleotides: 12. Germline-derived CDR1 and CDR2 are MNHNY and SVGAGI (reference sequence). The CDR3 loop reads CASGGRQGLGSPLHF. Here the CDR3 DNA reads TGTGCCAGCGGAGGGCGACAGGGGTTAGGTTCACCCCTCCACTTT.

The chain links TRBV6-5 to TRBJ2-1; 8 bases fit TRBD2. In germline, CDR1 is MNHEY, CDR2 SVGAGI. The CDR3 spans 14 residues. After removal of 8 bases from V and 5 bases from J, the junction contained 8 bases not matched to a gene. The CDR3: CASRNSGGNNEQFF. The DNA of the CDR3 is TGTGCCAGCCGCAACTCGGGGGGGAACAATGAGCAGTTCTTC.

The rearrangement joins TRBV7-8 to TRBJ1-1, with D tentatively TRBD1 (5 bases). CDR3 length: 14 amino acids. Germline V gene data show CDR1 as SGHVS and CDR2 as FQNEAQ. Between the trimmed V and J ends, which lost 5 bases and 4 bases, there was a span of 14 bases. Written as DNA, the CDR3 is TGTGCCAGCAGCATTATAGCGGGGGGCACTGAAGCTTTCTTT. Its protein is CASSIIAGGTEAFF.

This sequence joins TRBV11-3 and TRBJ2-2; maybe TRBD2 (7 bases). The V end was cut by 3 bases, the J end by 5 bases, with 13 bases between. Looked up from germline, CDR1 is SGHNT and CDR2 is YENEEA. This CDR3 region has 15 residues. CDR3 DNA sequence: TGTGCCAGCAGCTTTGGGCGGGGGCCGACCGGGGAGCTGTTTTTT. It is translated as CASSFGRGPTGELFF.

This clone was observed a handful of times. V and J are TRBV10-1 and TRBJ2-2; tentatively, D is TRBD1 (5 bases). CDR3 size: 13 residues. Trimming stripped 3 bases from V and 5 bases from J, with 7 bases between. The germline V gene has CDR1 WNHNN and CDR2 SYGVQD (reference sequence). Written as DNA, the CDR3 is TGCGCCAGCAGTGACCACAGGACCGGGGAGCTGTTTTTT. It translates to CASSDHRTGELFF.

J is TRBJ2-1 and V is TRBV2; 9 bases line up with TRBD2. The V gene end was trimmed by 1 base and the J gene end by 8 bases; junction bases not matched to a gene: 9. The CDR3 has 16 residues. Germline CDR1 and CDR2: SNHLY and FYNNEI. The CDR3 coding sequence is TGTGCCAGCAGTGAAGGCGGGACTAGCCTGTTGGATGAGCAGTTCTTC. This sequence encodes CASSEGGTSLLDEQFF. Using reference TRBV2 and TRBJ2-1 for the parts outside the CDR3, the full variable domain is EPEVTQTPSHQVTQMGQEVILRCVPISNHLYFYWYRQILGQKVEFLVSFYNNEISEKSEIFDDQFSVERPDGSNFTLKIRSTKLEDSAMYFCASSEGGTSLLDEQFFGPGTRLTVL.

In DNA form, the CDR3 reads TGTGCCAGCAGCTCTTCAGGGTTAAGCACAGATACGCAGTATTTT. It specifies CASSSSGLSTDTQYF. The chain employs TRBV7-3 and TRBJ2-3, with D tentatively TRBD1 (5 bases). Trimming pared 4 bases from V and 0 bases from J, leaving 11 bases between. CDR1 and CDR2 (germline): SGHTA, FQGTGA. The CDR3 extends over 15 amino acids.

The chain has TRBV28 and TRBJ1-5; D gene ambiguous. Trimming removed 6 bases from V and 4 bases from J, with 16 bases in between. This CDR3 comprises 15 residues. CDR1 is MDHEN, CDR2 SYDVKM, per germline. The CDR3 protein is CASRPSGGGNQPQHF. CDR3 nucleotides: TGTGCCAGCAGGCCCTCGGGAGGAGGAAATCAGCCCCAGCATTTT.

CDR3 sequence reads: CASSPPLKDTQETQYF. In DNA, the CDR3 is TGTGCCAGTAGTCCCCCCCTCAAGGACACCCAAGAGACCCAGTACTTC. V gene TRBV19 combines with J gene TRBJ2-5, with a possible D match to TRBD1 (5 bases). CDR1 is LNHDA, CDR2 SQIVND, per germline (reference sequence). Deletions cut 5 bases from V and 1 base from J, with 17 bases between. The CDR3 runs 16 residues.

The chain has TRBV5-4 and TRBJ2-1, with 9 bases aligning to TRBD2. Germline CDR1 is SGHNT and CDR2 is YYREEE (reference sequence). Trimming cost V 4 bases and J 8 bases; bases outside gene matches: 7. The CDR3 contains 14 residues. The CDR3 region has the DNA TGTGCCAGCAGCGGGAGCGGGGGGTACGATGAGCAGTTCTTC. Its translation: CASSGSGGYDEQFF.

The J gene is TRBJ2-2, the V gene TRBV6-5; tentatively, D is TRBD1 (6 bases). This CDR3 has 14 residues. The germline V and J ends were trimmed by 5 bases and 0 bases, with 7 bases remaining between them. Germline V gene sequence: CDR1 MNHEY, CDR2 SVGAGI. The CDR3 sequence: CASSGQSNTGELFF. In nucleotides, the CDR3 is TGTGCCAGCAGTGGACAGTCGAACACCGGGGAGCTGTTTTTT.

The CDR3 is CASSPLTGGAETQYF. CDR3 nucleotide sequence: TGTGCCAGCTCACCACTGACAGGGGGCGCCGAGACCCAGTACTTC. The rearrangement links TRBV18 to TRBJ2-5; 10 bases fit TRBD1. The CDR3 covers 15 residues. V shed 1 base, J shed 5 bases, and the junction held 4 bases outside the gene matches. The germline V gene encodes CDR1 KGHSH and CDR2 LQKENI.

The CDR3 is CASSNMNEQFF. CDR3 DNA: TGTGCCAGCAGCAATATGAATGAGCAGTTCTTC. The chain joins TRBV21-1 to TRBJ2-1; TRBD2, as called in the table, went unchecked against the DNA. TRBV21-1 is labeled a pseudogene. This CDR3 has 11 residues.